The rows below give T cell receptor beta chains drawn from one sample of a study of shared clonotypes between healthy human individuals. Data came from immunoSEQ multiplex PCR; TCRdb stores just in-frame clones and leaves some out. This sample has a few million clones; around 90% occur once, and the top ten carry over 0.12%. The specimen was naive CD4+ T cells sorted from blood. The receptors come from a man aged 18 to 30 in good health. The CDR3 runs from the conserved cysteine through the conserved F or W.

j_call: TRBJ2-1
v_call: TRBV9
cdr3_aa: CASSGLGTSGRNEQFF

j_call: TRBJ1-5
v_call: TRBV7-9
cdr3_aa: CASSSSGSNQPQHF

j_call: TRBJ2-2
v_call: TRBV11-3
cdr3_aa: CASSLGQASHELFF

j_call: TRBJ1-6
v_call: TRBV28
cdr3_aa: CASALRGQVNSPLHF

j_call: TRBJ2-5
v_call: TRBV20-1
cdr3_aa: CSASEAKTQYF

j_call: TRBJ2-1
v_call: TRBV2
cdr3_aa: CASNEGVLYNEQFF

j_call: TRBJ1-6
v_call: TRBV4-1
cdr3_aa: CASSQSGTGDLFPIVDSPLHF

j_call: TRBJ2-2
v_call: TRBV5-1
cdr3_aa: CASTVGGTNTGELFF

j_call: TRBJ1-2
v_call: TRBV11-2
cdr3_aa: CASSSDGGGIRYTF

j_call: TRBJ2-5
v_call: TRBV21-1
cdr3_aa: CASSKFRGIKTQYF

j_call: TRBJ2-3
v_call: TRBV18
cdr3_aa: CASSLGSTDTQYF

j_call: TRBJ1-4
v_call: TRBV9
cdr3_aa: CASSVGVFNEKLFF

j_call: TRBJ2-7
v_call: TRBV18
cdr3_aa: CASSPATGSDEQYF

j_call: TRBJ1-1
v_call: TRBV5-4
cdr3_aa: CASSLPGASTEAFF

j_call: TRBJ1-2
v_call: TRBV5-8
cdr3_aa: CASSLGGTESNYGYTF

j_call: TRBJ2-1
v_call: TRBV7-2
cdr3_aa: CASSAAGNEQFF

j_call: TRBJ2-7
v_call: TRBV6-6
cdr3_aa: CASRYREYEQYF

j_call: TRBJ2-3
v_call: TRBV9
cdr3_aa: CASSVDQGGTVDTQYF

j_call: TRBJ1-5
v_call: TRBV5-8
cdr3_aa: CASSLRGAQGQPQHF

j_call: TRBJ1-2
v_call: TRBV7-9
cdr3_aa: CASSAEAGTSLNYGYTF

j_call: TRBJ2-3
v_call: TRBV19
cdr3_aa: CASSIGHFTDTQYF

j_call: TRBJ2-5
v_call: TRBV5-4
cdr3_aa: CASSHGLAGGQETQYF

j_call: TRBJ2-1
v_call: TRBV4-1
cdr3_aa: CASSQKAPEEQISYNEQFF

j_call: TRBJ2-1
v_call: TRBV6-5
cdr3_aa: CASCGNRKINEQFF

j_call: TRBJ1-1
v_call: TRBV6-6
cdr3_aa: CASSPRDGNTEAFF

j_call: TRBJ1-1
v_call: TRBV5-1
cdr3_aa: CASSLDGSRTEAFF

j_call: TRBJ1-6
v_call: TRBV2
cdr3_aa: CASKGSQDRVDSPLHF

j_call: TRBJ1-1
v_call: TRBV28
cdr3_aa: CASSMGGGKRAEAFF

j_call: TRBJ2-7
v_call: TRBV6-1
cdr3_aa: CASWGLGIGYEQYF

j_call: TRBJ2-1
v_call: TRBV5-4
cdr3_aa: CASSLVGGAYNEQFF

j_call: TRBJ2-7
v_call: TRBV30
cdr3_aa: CAWRADRDHEQYF

j_call: TRBJ2-7
v_call: TRBV2
cdr3_aa: CASSGQGSEQYF

j_call: TRBJ1-2
v_call: TRBV5-1
cdr3_aa: CASSPRGRTYYGYTF

j_call: TRBJ2-7
v_call: TRBV5-6
cdr3_aa: CASSLGQTHSEQYF

j_call: TRBJ2-2
v_call: TRBV5-1
cdr3_aa: CASSLPGGNTGELFF

j_call: TRBJ2-7
v_call: TRBV5-1
cdr3_aa: CASSLGQGNYEQYF

j_call: TRBJ2-1
v_call: TRBV5-1
cdr3_aa: CASRYSSSYNEQFF

j_call: TRBJ1-4
v_call: TRBV9
cdr3_aa: CASSVGSGGEKLFF

j_call: TRBJ2-5
v_call: TRBV4-1
cdr3_aa: CASSQYETSQQYF